The 4 T cell receptor beta chains below all came from one sample that was sequenced in a study of long-term antiretroviral therapy in people with HIV. A v3.0 immunoSEQ assay was performed at survey level. Sequencing was performed with immunoSEQ multiplex PCR; in TCRdb, only in-frame clones are kept and a portion is missing. The sample holds 25,000 to 35,000 clones, approximately 88% seen once. The sequences come from unsorted PBMCs, collected about 2.7 years after starting antiretroviral therapy. Source of these receptors: a man under 40 with HIV.

In DNA, the CDR3 is TGTGCCAGCAGCTATGCTAGCGGGGGGCCTGAGGAGCAGTACTTC. Residues: CASSYASGGPEEQYF. V usage is TRBV7-8 and J usage is TRBJ2-7; TRBD2 matches at 11 bases. Trimming removed 4 bases from V and 7 bases from J; junction bases left unmatched: 9. Germline V lookup: CDR1 SGHVS, CDR2 FQNEAQ. The CDR3 length is 15 residues. The complete variable domain, with remaining parts taken from reference TRBV7-8 and TRBJ2-7, reads GAGVSQSPRYKVAKRGQDVALRCDPISGHVSLFWYQQALGQGPEFLTYFQNEAQLDKSGLPSDRFFAERPEGSVSTLKIQRTQQEDSAVYLCASSYASGGPEEQYFGPGTRLTVT.

The chain carries TRBV27 and TRBJ2-4; no clear D gene. CDR1 is MNHEY and CDR2 is SMNVEV in the germline V gene (reference sequence). V was pared by 5 bases and J by 0 bases, with 8 bases between. The CDR3 has 14 residues. CDR3 sequence: CASSEHQAKNIQYF. CDR3 nucleotides: TGTGCCAGCAGTGAACACCAAGCCAAAAACATTCAGTACTTC.

The chain couples TRBV5-4 to TRBJ2-7; 8 nucleotides align to TRBD2. The CDR3 has 16 amino acids. Germline trimming cut 3 bases from V and 2 bases from J; bases unmatched to any gene: 10. Germline CDR1 reads SGHNT; CDR2 reads YYREEE (reference sequence). The chain's CDR3 is CASSSPLAGIPYEQYF. The CDR3 coding sequence is TGTGCCAGCAGCTCTCCGCTAGCGGGTATCCCCTACGAGCAGTACTTC.

In DNA, the CDR3 is TGTGCCAGCAGCTTAAGGGGGATTGAGCAGTTCTTC. Protein: CASSLRGIEQFF. The chain couples TRBV7-2 to TRBJ2-1; a weak D match, TRBD1 (6 bases). The V gene lost 2 bases and the J gene lost 9 bases, with 8 bases spanning the gap. Germline CDR1 reads SGHTA; CDR2 reads FQGNSA. CDR3 size: 12 residues.